A single sample is the source of the 4 T cell receptor beta chains below, sequenced in a study of PD-1 blockade in classical Hodgkin lymphoma (dated by TCRdb to the early 2020s). Read against the paper, the sample's time point label means: cycle 2 day 1 (C2D1) of nivolumab. Relapse after autologous stem cell transplantation had occurred in all trial patients, and cohorts A, B and C were distinguished by prior brentuximab vedotin exposure. Library method: the immunoSEQ multiplex PCR assay. TCRdb's version of the immuneACCESS table is confined to in-frame rearrangements and falls short of the full clone set. An unresolved V gene accounts for under half of the shortfall where checked; the remainder is of unknown origin. Present in this sample are 20,000 to 30,000 clones, approximately 80% of which were seen just once. About 8% of the sample is taken by the ten largest. This sample comprised peripheral blood mononuclear cells (PBMCs), obtained before the second cycle of nivolumab. The receptor set was obtained from a human donor with classical Hodgkin lymphoma.

V usage is TRBV6-1 and J usage is TRBJ2-6; D gene ambiguous. The length of the CDR3 is 14 residues. With 6 bases removed from V and 1 base from J, the gap between germline ends came to 7 bases. Looked up from germline, CDR1 is MNHNS and CDR2 is SASEGT. The CDR3 here is CASSRDSGANVLTF. The DNA for the CDR3 is TGTGCCAGCAGCCGAGATTCTGGGGCCAACGTCCTGACTTTC.

The chain recombines TRBV6-4 with TRBJ2-7, with D perhaps being TRBD1 or TRBD2 (6 bases each). The CDR3 sequence is 18 residues long. Trimming took off 0 bases at V and 2 bases at J, with 20 bases between the two ends. Germline loops: CDR1 MRHNA, CDR2 SNTAGT. As DNA, the CDR3 is TGTGCCAGCAGTGACTCGATCAAGGGGGGCCAGACTACCTACGAGCAGTACTTC. It is translated as CASSDSIKGGQTTYEQYF.

The chain is built from TRBV5-1 and TRBJ1-1, with D hard to call. V lost 0 bases and J lost 5, with 11 bases in between. Germline assignment: CDR1 SGHRS and CDR2 YFSETQ. The length of the CDR3 is 14 residues. The CDR3 coding sequence is TGCGCCAGCAGCTTGGACGGGATGGGGACTGAAGCTTTCTTT. This translates into CASSLDGMGTEAFF.

This clone appeared a single time. The chain has TRBV6-1 and TRBJ2-1; D possibly uses TRBD1 or TRBD2 (5 bases each). This CDR3 is 15 amino acids long. The V end was cut by 1 base, the J end by 8 bases, with 15 bases between. Germline V lookup: CDR1 MNHNS, CDR2 SASEGT. CDR3 DNA: TGTGCCAGCAGTGAAGGGCAGGGAGTCTTGGATGAGCAGTTCTTC. It specifies CASSEGQGVLDEQFF.